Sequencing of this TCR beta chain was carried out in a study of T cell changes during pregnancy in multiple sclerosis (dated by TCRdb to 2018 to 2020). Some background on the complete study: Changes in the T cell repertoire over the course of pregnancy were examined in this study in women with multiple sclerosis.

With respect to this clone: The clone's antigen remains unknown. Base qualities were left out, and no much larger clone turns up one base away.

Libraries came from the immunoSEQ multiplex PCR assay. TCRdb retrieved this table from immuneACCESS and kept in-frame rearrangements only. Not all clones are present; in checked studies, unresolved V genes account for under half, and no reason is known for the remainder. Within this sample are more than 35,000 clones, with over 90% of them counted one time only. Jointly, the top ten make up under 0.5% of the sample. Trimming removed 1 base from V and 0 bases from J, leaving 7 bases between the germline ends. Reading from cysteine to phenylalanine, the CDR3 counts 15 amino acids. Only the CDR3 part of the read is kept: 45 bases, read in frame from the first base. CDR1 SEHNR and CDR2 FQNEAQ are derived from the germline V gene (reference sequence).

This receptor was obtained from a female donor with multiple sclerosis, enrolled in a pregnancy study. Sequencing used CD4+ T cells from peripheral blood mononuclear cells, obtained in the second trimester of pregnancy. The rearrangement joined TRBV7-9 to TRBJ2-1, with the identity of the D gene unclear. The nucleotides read TGTGCCAGCAGCTTAGTCTCGGGCTCCTACAATGAGCAGTTCTTC. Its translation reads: CASSLVSGSYNEQFF.